Shown below are 5 T cell receptor beta chains from a single sample sequenced in a study of OX40 agonist ivuxolimab in advanced cancers. Only in-frame clones appear in the TCRdb table, and some are missing; sequencing was by immunoSEQ multiplex PCR. This sample carries fewer than 80,000 clones, 85% to 90% of them seen once, and the ten largest clones take less than 7.5%. Specimen: CD4+ or CD8+ T cells sorted from blood, collected in a trial of the OX40 agonist ivuxolimab. The receptor set was obtained from an adult with an advanced solid tumor such as melanoma, head and neck, liver or kidney cancer.

J is TRBJ2-7 and V is TRBV19; TRBD1 matches 9 bases. The V gene end was trimmed by 7 bases and the J gene end by 2 bases; junction bases not matched to a gene: 3. The CDR3 spans 13 residues. The germline gives CDR1 LNHDA, CDR2 SQIVND (reference sequence). The CDR3 nucleotides are TGTGCCAGTAAGGGGGACAGGGCCTACGAGCAGTACTTC. Protein product: CASKGDRAYEQYF.

This chain connects TRBV6-1 to TRBJ2-7; 7 bases are shared with TRBD2. The CDR3 is made up of 15 amino acids. J was trimmed by 1 base and V by 6 bases; bases with no gene match: 9. The germline CDR1 and CDR2 sequences are MNHNS and SASEGT. The CDR3 spells CASSPAGIRSYEQYF. Written as DNA, the CDR3 is TGTGCCAGCAGCCCAGCGGGAATCAGGTCCTACGAGCAGTACTTC.

This chain links TRBV11-1 with TRBJ1-1, with unresolved D. Germline values: CDR1 SGHAT, CDR2 FQDESV (reference sequence). V lost 1 base to trimming and J lost 1 base, with 4 bases between them. The CDR3 loop spans 13 amino acids. The CDR3 spells CASSLETNTEAFF. CDR3 sequence (DNA): TGTGCCAGCAGCTTAGAGACGAACACTGAAGCTTTCTTT.

The CDR3 sequence is CASSLSTGVNEQFF. CDR3 coding DNA: TGTGCCAGCAGTTTATCGACAGGGGTCAATGAGCAGTTCTTC. The chain couples TRBV27 to TRBJ2-1; TRBD1 agrees at 8 bases. Trimming removed 0 bases from V and 6 bases from J; junction bases left unmatched: 1. CDR3 size: 14 residues. From germline, CDR1 is MNHEY and CDR2 SMNVEV (reference sequence).

The chain carries TRBV4-3 and TRBJ2-1; 15 bases are shared with TRBD2. The CDR3 spans 18 residues. The germline V gene encodes CDR1 LGHNA and CDR2 YSLEER. Germline trimming cut 3 bases from V and 2 bases from J; bases unmatched to any gene: 5. The CDR3 protein is CASSHPGLAGGPYNEQFF. The DNA of the CDR3 is TGCGCCAGCAGCCACCCGGGACTAGCGGGAGGACCCTACAATGAGCAGTTCTTC.